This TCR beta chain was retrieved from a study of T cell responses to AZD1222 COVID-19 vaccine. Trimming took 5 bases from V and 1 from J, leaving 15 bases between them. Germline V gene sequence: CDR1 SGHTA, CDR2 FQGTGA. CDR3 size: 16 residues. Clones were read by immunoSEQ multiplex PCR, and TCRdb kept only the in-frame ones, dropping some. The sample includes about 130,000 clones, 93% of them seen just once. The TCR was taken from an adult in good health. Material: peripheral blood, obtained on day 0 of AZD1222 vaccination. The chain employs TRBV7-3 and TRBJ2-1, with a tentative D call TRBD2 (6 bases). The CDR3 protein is CASSPGTDRSYNEQFF. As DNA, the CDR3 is TGTGCCAGCAGCCCGGGGACTGACAGATCCTACAATGAGCAGTTCTTC.